Sequencing of this T cell receptor (beta chain) was carried out in a study of blood T cell repertoires in COVID-19. Ages ranged from about 18 to 100 years, with residence in some 25 US areas. This clone was found once. The identical CDR3 is also encoded by other nucleotide sequences in the sample. V dropped 3 bases and J dropped 8 bases, with 10 bases sitting between them. The CDR3 extends over 12 amino acids. Germline CDR1 and CDR2: MNHEY and SVGAGI. The repertoire was sequenced with immunoSEQ multiplex PCR; TCRdb's copy has only in-frame clones and lacks some. This table holds fewer than 400,000 clones, roughly nine tenths found once.

The sequenced sample was PBMCs or T cells enriched from blood (not recorded which). The chain employs TRBV6-5 and TRBJ1-1; perhaps TRBD1 as D (6 bases). This clonotype originated in a woman in her twenties or thirties who had recovered from COVID-19. CDR3: CASSYGGGEAFF. CDR3 sequence (DNA): TGTGCCAGCAGTTATGGGGGCGGAGAAGCTTTCTTT.